This T cell receptor (beta chain) emerged from a study of T cells in women clearing cervical HPV infection. Study-wide results and limits: Each sample's T-cell count was unknown, possibly confounding richness.

Generated by immunoSEQ multiplex PCR, the TCRdb table keeps only in-frame clones and is missing some. This sample's table reports 28,000 or so clones. Turning to this clone: What it binds is not known. The read comes to an end 3 residues before the CDR3 does, leaving the germline J gene to fill in the end.

The CDR3 is made up of 12 amino acids. Deletions cut 5 bases from V and 4 bases from J, with 10 bases between. CDR1 is SQVTM, CDR2 ANQGSEA, per germline. The source material was blood buffy coat. This sequence joins TRBV29-1 and TRBJ2-3; the D is unclear. The sequence came from a woman between 18 and 69 years old with a cervical HPV16 infection that either progressed to CIN3+ or cleared (not recorded which). The DNA read from the CDR3 is TGCAGCGTTAGCTGGGCCCCAGATACG. Amino acid sequence: CSVSWAPDT. The whole CDR3 region reads CSVSWAPDTQYF.